The rows below give T cell receptor beta chains drawn from one sample of a study of shared clonotypes between healthy human individuals. The assay was immunoSEQ multiplex PCR, and TCRdb's table has in-frame clones only and misses some. The table records 330,000 or so clones, around 67% of them present only once. The material sequenced was memory CD4+ T cells sorted from blood. These receptors originate from a man aged 25-45 years in good health. CDR3s include the opening cysteine and the closing phenylalanine or tryptophan. D genes are given only for firm matches. Some rows mark clone size as missing; the rest say once, few, many or name a class of expanded clone.

-	TRBD1	TRBV29-1	TRBJ2-7	CSVPGQSYEQYF	TGCAGCGTGCCGGGACAGAGTTACGAGCAGTACTTC
-	-	TRBV2	TRBJ1-5	CASSEGGQPQHF	TGTGCCAGCAGTGAAGGGGGACAGCCCCAGCATTTT
-	TRBD1	TRBV6-5	TRBJ1-2	CASSEDRVNGYTF	TGTGCCAGCTCAGAGGACAGGGTGAATGGCTACACCTTC
-	TRBD1	TRBV6-1	TRBJ2-5	CASIGDREETQYF	TGTGCCAGCATCGGGGACAGGGAAGAGACCCAGTACTTC
medium-sized	-	TRBV6-5	TRBJ2-7	CASSNYGSTYEQYF	TGTGCCAGCTCAAACTACGGGTCCACATACGAGCAGTACTTC
-	-	TRBV14	TRBJ1-2	CASSPNPGLSYGYTF	TGTGCCAGCAGCCCTAATCCGGGACTTAGCTATGGCTACACCTTC
few	-	TRBV28	TRBJ2-1	CASSLTENEQFF	TGTGCCAGCAGTCTGACAGAAAATGAGCAGTTCTTC
few	-	TRBV5-4	TRBJ1-1	CASRFWGQEAFF	TGTGCCAGCAGGTTCTGGGGGCAGGAAGCTTTCTTT
-	TRBD2	TRBV5-1	TRBJ2-7	CASSPLAGAGEQYF	TGCGCCAGCAGCCCACTAGCGGGAGCAGGCGAGCAGTACTTC
-	-	TRBV28	TRBJ1-5	CASSLSLGLGSMLDQPQHF	TGTGCCAGCAGTTTATCCCTAGGACTGGGATCCATGCTCGATCAGCCCCAGCATTTT
-	TRBD2	TRBV27	TRBJ2-1	CASSRETSNEQFF	TGTGCCAGCAGTAGAGAGACTAGCAACGAGCAGTTCTTC
-	-	TRBV4-1	TRBJ2-3	CASSQDGGTLSFADTQYF	TGCGCCAGCAGCCAAGATGGGGGGACTCTTTCGTTCGCAGATACGCAGTATTTT
few	-	TRBV21-1	TRBJ1-2	CASSKVSQGANYGYTF	TGTGCCAGCAGCAAAGTTTCACAGGGGGCTAACTATGGCTACACCTTC
-	TRBD1	TRBV13	TRBJ2-7	CASSRDRHTYEQYF	TGTGCCAGCAGCAGGGACAGGCATACCTACGAGCAGTACTTC
-	TRBD1	TRBV7-9	TRBJ2-5	CASNTGGKETQYF	TGTGCCAGCAACACAGGGGGGAAAGAGACCCAGTACTTC